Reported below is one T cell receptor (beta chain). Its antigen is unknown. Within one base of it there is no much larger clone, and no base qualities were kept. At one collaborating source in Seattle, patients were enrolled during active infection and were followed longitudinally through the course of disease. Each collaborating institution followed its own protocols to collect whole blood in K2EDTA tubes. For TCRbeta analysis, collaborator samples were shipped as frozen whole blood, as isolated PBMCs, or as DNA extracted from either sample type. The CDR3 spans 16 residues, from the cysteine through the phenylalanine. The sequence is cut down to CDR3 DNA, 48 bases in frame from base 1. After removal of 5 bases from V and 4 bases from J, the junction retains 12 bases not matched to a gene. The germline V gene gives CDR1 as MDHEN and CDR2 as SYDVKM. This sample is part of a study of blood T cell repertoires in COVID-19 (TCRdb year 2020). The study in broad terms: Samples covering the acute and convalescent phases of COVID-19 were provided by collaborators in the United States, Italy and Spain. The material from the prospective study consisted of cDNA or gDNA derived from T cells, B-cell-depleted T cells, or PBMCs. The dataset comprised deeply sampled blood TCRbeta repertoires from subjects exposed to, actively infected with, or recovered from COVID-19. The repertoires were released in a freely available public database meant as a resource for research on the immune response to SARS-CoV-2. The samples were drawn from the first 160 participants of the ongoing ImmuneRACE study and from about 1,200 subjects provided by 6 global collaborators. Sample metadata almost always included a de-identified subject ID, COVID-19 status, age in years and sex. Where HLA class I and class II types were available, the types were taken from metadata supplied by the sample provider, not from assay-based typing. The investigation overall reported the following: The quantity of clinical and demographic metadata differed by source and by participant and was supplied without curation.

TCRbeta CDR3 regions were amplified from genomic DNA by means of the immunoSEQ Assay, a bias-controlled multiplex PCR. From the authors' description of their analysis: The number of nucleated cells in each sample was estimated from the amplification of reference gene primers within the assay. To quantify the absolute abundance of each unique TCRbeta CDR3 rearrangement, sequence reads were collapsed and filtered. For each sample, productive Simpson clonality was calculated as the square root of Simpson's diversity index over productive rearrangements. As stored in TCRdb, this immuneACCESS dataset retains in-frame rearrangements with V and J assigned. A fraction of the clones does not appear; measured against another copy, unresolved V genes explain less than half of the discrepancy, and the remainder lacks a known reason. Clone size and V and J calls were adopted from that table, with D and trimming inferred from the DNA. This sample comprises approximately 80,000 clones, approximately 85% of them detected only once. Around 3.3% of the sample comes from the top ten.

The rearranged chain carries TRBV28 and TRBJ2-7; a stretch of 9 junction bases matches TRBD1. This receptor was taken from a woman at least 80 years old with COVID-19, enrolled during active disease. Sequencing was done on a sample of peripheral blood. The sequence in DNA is TGTGCCAGCAGTCCTCCGGAAGGACAGGGGTCTTACGAGCAGTACTTC. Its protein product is CASSPPEGQGSYEQYF.